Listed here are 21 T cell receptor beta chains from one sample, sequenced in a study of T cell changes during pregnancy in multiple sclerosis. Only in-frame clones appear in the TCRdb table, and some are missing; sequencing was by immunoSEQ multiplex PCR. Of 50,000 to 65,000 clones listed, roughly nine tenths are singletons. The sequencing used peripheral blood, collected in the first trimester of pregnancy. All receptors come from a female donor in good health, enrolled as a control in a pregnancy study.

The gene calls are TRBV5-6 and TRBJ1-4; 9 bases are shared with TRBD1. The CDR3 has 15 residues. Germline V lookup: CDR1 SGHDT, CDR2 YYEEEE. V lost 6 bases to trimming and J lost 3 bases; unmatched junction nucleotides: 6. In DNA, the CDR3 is TGTGCCAGCAAATGGACAGGGGAACCTAATGAAAAACTGTTTTTT. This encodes CASKWTGEPNEKLFF.

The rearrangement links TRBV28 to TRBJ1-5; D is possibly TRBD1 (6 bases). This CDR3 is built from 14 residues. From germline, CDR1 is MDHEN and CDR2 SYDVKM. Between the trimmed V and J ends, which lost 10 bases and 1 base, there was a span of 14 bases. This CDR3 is CAIRGSPSNQPQHF. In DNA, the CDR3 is TGTGCCATTAGGGGGTCACCAAGCAATCAGCCCCAGCATTTT.

This CDR3 reads CASSVGAGQGALDGYTF. The CDR3 nucleotides read TGTGCCAGCAGCGTCGGAGCGGGACAGGGGGCCCTGGATGGCTACACCTTC. The chain joins TRBV9 to TRBJ1-2; 12 positions match TRBD1. CDR1 SGDLS and CDR2 YYNGEE come from the germline V gene. V was pared by 2 bases and J by 6 bases, with 11 bases of the junction left unmatched. The CDR3 is made up of 17 amino acids.

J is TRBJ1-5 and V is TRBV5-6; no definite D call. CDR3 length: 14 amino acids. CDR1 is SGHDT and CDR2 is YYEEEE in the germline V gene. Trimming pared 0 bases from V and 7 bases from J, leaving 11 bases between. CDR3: CASSLEREGQPQHF. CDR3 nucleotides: TGTGCCAGCAGCTTGGAACGGGAAGGGCAGCCCCAGCATTTT.

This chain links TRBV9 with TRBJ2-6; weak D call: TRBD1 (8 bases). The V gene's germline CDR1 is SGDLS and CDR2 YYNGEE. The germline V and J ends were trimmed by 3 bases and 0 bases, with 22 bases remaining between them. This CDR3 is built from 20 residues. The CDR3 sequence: CASSALKTGEGLSGANVLTF. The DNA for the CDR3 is TGTGCCAGCAGCGCCTTGAAGACAGGGGAGGGTCTCTCTGGGGCCAACGTCCTGACTTTC.

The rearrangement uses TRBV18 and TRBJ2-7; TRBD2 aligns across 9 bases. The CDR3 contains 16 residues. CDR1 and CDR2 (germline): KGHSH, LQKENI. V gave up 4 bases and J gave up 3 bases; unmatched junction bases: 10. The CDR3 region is CASSRSPGLAIYEQYF. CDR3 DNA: TGTGCCAGCTCACGGTCTCCGGGACTAGCAATCTACGAGCAGTACTTC.

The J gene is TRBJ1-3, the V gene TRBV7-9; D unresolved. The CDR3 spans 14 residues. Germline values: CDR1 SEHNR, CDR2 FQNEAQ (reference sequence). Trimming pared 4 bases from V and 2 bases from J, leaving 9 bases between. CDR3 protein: CASSSSITGNTIYF. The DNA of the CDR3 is TGTGCCAGCAGCTCTAGTATAACTGGAAACACCATATATTTT.

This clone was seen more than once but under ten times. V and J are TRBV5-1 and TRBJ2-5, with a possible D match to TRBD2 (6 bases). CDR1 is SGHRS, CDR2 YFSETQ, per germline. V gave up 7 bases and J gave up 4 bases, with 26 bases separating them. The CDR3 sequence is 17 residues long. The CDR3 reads CASSPDTSRGWVETQYF. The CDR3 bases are TGCGCCAGCTCCCCGGACACTAGCCGGGGATGGGTAGAGACCCAGTACTTC. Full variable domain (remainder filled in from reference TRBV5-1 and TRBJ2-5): KAGVTQTPRYLIKTRGQQVTLSCSPISGHRSVSWYQQTPGQGLQFLFEYFSETQRNKGNFPGRFSGRQFSNSRSEMNVSTLELGDSALYLCASSPDTSRGWVETQYFGPGTRLLVL.

As DNA, the CDR3 is TGTGCCATCAGTGCGGCAGGTACCTACGAGCAGTACTTC. This gives the protein CAISAAGTYEQYF. The V call is TRBV10-3, the J call TRBJ2-7; unclear D gene. CDR3 size: 13 residues. Looked up from germline, CDR1 is ENHRY and CDR2 is SYGVKD. Trimming pared 4 bases from V and 2 bases from J, leaving 9 bases between.

This CDR3 is CASSIPTGLDYNEQFF. As DNA, the CDR3 is TGTGCCAGCAGCATTCCAACGGGACTCGACTACAATGAGCAGTTCTTC. The V and J genes are TRBV27 and TRBJ2-1, with a possible D match to TRBD2 (6 bases). CDR1 and CDR2 (germline): MNHEY, SMNVEV (reference sequence). This CDR3 region has 16 residues. The V end was cut by 6 bases, the J end by 3 bases, with 18 bases between.

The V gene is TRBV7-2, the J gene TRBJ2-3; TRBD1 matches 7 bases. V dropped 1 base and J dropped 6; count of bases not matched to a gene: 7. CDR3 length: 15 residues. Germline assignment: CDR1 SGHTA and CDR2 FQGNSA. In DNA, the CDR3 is TGTGCCAGCAGCTTAGGGGGGACAGCTTCTGATACGCAGTATTTT. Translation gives CASSLGGTASDTQYF.

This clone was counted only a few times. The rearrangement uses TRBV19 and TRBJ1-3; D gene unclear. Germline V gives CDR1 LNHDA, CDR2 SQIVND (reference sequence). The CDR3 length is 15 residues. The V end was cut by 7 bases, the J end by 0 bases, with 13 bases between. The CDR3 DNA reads TGTGCCAGTAAGCCGGGTCTCAACTCTGGAAACACCATATATTTT. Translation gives CASKPGLNSGNTIYF.

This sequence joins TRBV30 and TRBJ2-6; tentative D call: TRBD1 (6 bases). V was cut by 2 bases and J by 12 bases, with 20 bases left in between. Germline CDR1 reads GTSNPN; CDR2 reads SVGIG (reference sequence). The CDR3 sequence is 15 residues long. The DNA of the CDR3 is TGTGCCTGGAGTATAATAGGGGGTCCAACCGGCGTCCTGACTTTC. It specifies CAWSIIGGPTGVLTF.

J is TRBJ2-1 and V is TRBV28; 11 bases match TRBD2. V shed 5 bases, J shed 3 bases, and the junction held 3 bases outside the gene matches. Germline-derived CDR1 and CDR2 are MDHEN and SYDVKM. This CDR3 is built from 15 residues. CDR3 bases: TGTGCCAGCAGTGATCTAGCGGGAGGCTACAATGAGCAGTTCTTC. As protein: CASSDLAGGYNEQFF.

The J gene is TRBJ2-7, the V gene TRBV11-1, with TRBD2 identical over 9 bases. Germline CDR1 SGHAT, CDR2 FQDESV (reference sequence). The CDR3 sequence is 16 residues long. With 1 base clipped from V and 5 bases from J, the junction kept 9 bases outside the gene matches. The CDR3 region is CASSLDVAGALNEQYF. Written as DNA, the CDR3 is TGTGCCAGCAGCTTAGACGTAGCGGGAGCTCTCAACGAGCAGTACTTC.

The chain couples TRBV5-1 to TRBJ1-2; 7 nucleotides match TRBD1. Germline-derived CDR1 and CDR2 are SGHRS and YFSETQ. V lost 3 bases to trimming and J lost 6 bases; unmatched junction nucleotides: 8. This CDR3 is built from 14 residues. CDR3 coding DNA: TGCGCCAGCAGCTACCGTACCGGGACAGATGGCTACACCTTC. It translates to CASSYRTGTDGYTF.

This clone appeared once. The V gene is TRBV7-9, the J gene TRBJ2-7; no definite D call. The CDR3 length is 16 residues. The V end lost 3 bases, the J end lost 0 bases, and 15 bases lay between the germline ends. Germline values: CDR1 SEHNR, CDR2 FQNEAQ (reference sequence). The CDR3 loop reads CASSFPRLGLSYEQYF. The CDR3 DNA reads TGTGCCAGCAGCTTCCCCAGGTTGGGCCTCTCCTACGAGCAGTACTTC.

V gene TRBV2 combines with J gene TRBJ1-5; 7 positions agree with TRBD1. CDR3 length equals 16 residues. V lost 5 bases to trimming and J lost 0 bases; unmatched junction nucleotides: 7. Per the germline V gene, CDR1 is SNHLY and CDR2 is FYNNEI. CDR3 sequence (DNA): TGTGCCAGCAGTTTCCCGGGACAGAATAGCAATCAGCCCCAGCATTTT. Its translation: CASSFPGQNSNQPQHF.

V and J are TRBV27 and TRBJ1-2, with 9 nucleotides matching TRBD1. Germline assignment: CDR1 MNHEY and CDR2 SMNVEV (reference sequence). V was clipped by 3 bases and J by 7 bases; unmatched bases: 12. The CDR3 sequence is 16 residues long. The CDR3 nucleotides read TGTGCCAGCAGTTTGGGTACAGGGGGCGAGGTACGTGGCTACACCTTC. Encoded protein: CASSLGTGGEVRGYTF.

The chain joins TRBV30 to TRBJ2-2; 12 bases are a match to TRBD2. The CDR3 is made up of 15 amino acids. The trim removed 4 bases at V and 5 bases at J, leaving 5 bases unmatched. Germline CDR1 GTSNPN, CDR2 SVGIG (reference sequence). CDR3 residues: CAWMLAGGLTGELFF. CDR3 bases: TGTGCCTGGATGCTAGCGGGGGGGCTTACCGGGGAGCTGTTTTTT.

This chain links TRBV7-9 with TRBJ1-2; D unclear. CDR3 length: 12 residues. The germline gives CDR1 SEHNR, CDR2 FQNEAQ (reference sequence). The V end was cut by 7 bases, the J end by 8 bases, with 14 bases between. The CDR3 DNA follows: TGTGCCAGCACCCTGCTAGGAGACGGCTACACCTTC. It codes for CASTLLGDGYTF.